This T cell receptor beta chain emerged from a study of identical twins. TCRdb passed the 5' RACE reads through MiXCR, listing each CDR3 protein once. Seen here are 250,000 or so distinct CDR3 sequences, about 8.3% observed once, and the top ten hold approximately 3%. About this clonotype itself: Its antigen is undetermined.

CDR3 length: 13 residues. Trimming pared 1 base from V and 2 bases from J, leaving 5 bases between. Germline CDR1 is LGHDT and CDR2 is YNNKEL (reference sequence). Overall study results and limits: Analyses of zero insertions could, in part, be confounded by invariant MAIT and iNKT cells.

The data were also submitted as part of a second study, on yellow fever vaccine responses in identical twins.

This clonotype originated in a woman aged 18-29 years in good health. Specimen: CD8+ T cells sorted from blood. The V call is TRBV3-1, the J call TRBJ2-5; D unclear. DNA for the CDR3: TGTGCCAGCAGCCAAGTTGATCAAGAGACCCAGTACTTC. Amino acids: CASSQVDQETQYF.